This paragraph covers one T cell receptor beta chain sequence. Its antigen remains unknown. Germline-derived CDR1 and CDR2 are MNHEY and SMNVEV (reference sequence). Trimming removed 2 bases at V and 4 bases at J, with 14 bases between. There are 16 residues in the CDR3. TCRdb recomputed calls from the RT-PCR reads with MiXCR, one row per CDR3 protein. The data hold 530,000 or so distinct CDR3 sequences, with roughly 23% observed a single time. This entry belongs to a study of response to subunit inactivated influenza vaccine. General study points: Each seasonal influenza vaccination recruits few new T cells, the authors suggested.

This sequence originates from a man aged 50 to 59 who received an inactivated influenza vaccine. The sequenced sample was CD4+ T cells sorted from PBMCs, obtained roughly 5 days after vaccination. The chain recombines TRBV27 with TRBJ2-2, with a weak D call TRBD1 (6 bases). In DNA, the CDR3 is TGTGCCAGCAGTTTAGACCTGGACAGAAGCACCGGGGAGCTGTTTTTT. Residues: CASSLDLDRSTGELFF.